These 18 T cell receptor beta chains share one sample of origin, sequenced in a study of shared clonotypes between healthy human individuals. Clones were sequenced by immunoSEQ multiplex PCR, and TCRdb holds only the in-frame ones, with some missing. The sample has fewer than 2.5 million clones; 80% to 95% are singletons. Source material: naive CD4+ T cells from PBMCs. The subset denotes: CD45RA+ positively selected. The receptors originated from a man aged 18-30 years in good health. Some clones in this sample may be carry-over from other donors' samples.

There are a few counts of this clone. CDR3 coding DNA: TGTGCCAGCAGCCAAGTATCGGGGGGAGATGAACTGTACTTC. It encodes CASSQVSGGDELYF. The chain carries TRBV4-2 and TRBJ2-7; TRBD2 agrees at 7 bases. This CDR3 spans 14 amino acids. V shed 1 base and J 12 bases; nucleotides not matched to a gene: 12. Germline assignment: CDR1 LGHNA and CDR2 YNFKEQ.

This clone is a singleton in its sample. The CDR3 nucleotides read TGTGCCAGCACCCTGATGAGGGGGACCGGGGAGCTGTTTTTT. Protein: CASTLMRGTGELFF. The V call is TRBV2, the J call TRBJ2-2; possibly TRBD1 for D (6 bases). Germline lookup yields CDR1 SNHLY and CDR2 FYNNEI. Trimming cost V 7 bases and J 5 bases, with 14 bases left between them. CDR3 length: 14 residues. The variable domain in full, completed from reference TRBV2 and TRBJ2-2, reads EPEVTQTPSHQVTQMGQEVILRCVPISNHLYFYWYRQILGQKVEFLVSFYNNEISEKSEIFDDQFSVERPDGSNFTLKIRSTKLEDSAMYFCASTLMRGTGELFFGEGSRLTVL.

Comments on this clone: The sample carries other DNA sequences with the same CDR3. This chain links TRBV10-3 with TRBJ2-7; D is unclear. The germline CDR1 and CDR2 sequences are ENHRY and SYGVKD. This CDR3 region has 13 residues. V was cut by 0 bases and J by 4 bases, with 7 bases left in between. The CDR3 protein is CAISESNGYEQYF. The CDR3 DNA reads TGTGCCATCAGTGAGTCTAACGGGTACGAGCAGTACTTC.

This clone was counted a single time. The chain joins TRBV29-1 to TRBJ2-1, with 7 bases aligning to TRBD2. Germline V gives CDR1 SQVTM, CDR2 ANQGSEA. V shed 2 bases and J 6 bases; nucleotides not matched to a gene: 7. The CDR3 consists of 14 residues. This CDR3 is CSVELSSGRNEQFF. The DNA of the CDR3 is TGCAGCGTTGAATTGTCTAGCGGCCGCAATGAGCAGTTCTTC.

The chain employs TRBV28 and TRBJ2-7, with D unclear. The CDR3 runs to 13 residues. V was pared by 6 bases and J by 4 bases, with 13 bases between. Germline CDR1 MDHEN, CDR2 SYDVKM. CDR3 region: CASSSPLPYEQYF. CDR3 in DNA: TGTGCCAGCAGCAGTCCGTTACCTTACGAGCAGTACTTC.

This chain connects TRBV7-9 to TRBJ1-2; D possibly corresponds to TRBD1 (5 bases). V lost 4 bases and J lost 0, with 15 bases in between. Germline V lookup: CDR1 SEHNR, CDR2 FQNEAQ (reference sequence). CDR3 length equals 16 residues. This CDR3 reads CASSSDGRAANYGYTF. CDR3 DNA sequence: TGTGCCAGCAGCTCGGATGGCAGGGCAGCTAACTATGGCTACACCTTC.

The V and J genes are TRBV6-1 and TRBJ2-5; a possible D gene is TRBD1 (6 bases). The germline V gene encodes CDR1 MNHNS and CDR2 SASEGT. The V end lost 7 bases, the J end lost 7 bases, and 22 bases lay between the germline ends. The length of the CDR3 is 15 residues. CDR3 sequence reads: CASTIGTSEGGTQYF. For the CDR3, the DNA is TGTGCCAGCACCATTGGGACGTCCGAAGGGGGGACCCAGTACTTC.

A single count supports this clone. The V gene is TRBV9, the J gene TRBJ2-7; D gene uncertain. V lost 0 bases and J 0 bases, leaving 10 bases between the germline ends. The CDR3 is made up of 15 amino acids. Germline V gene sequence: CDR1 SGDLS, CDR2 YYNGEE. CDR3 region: CASSVVGGGSYEQYF. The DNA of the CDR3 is TGTGCCAGCAGCGTAGTAGGCGGTGGCTCCTACGAGCAGTACTTC. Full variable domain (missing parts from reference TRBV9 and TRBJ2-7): DSGVTQTPKHLITATGQRVTLRCSPRSGDLSVYWYQQSLDQGLQFLIQYYNGEERAKGNILERFSAQQFPDLHSELNLSSLELGDSALYFCASSVVGGGSYEQYFGPGTRLTVT.

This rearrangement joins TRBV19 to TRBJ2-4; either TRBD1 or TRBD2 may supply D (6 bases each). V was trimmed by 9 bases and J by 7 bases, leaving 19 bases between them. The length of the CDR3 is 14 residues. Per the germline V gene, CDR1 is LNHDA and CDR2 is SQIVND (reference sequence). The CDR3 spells CASQRGTRGNIQYF. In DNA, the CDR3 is TGTGCCAGCCAGAGGGGGACTCGGGGTAACATTCAGTACTTC.

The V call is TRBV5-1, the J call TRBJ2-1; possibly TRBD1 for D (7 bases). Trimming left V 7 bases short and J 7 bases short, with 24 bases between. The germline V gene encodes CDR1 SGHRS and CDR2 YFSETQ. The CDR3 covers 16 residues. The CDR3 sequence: CASRDSLAAVRNEQFF. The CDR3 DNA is TGCGCCAGCCGGGACAGCTTAGCGGCCGTTCGGAATGAGCAGTTCTTC.

CDR3 in amino acids: CASSLRGGSGIHEQYF. CDR3 bases: TGTGCCAGCAGTTTGCGGGGTGGTAGCGGGATACACGAGCAGTACTTC. J is TRBJ2-7 and V is TRBV28, with 8 nucleotides matching TRBD2. The V gene's germline CDR1 is MDHEN and CDR2 SYDVKM. Losses at the gene ends were 3 bases for V and 5 bases for J; bases not matched to a gene: 12. The CDR3 is 16 residues long.

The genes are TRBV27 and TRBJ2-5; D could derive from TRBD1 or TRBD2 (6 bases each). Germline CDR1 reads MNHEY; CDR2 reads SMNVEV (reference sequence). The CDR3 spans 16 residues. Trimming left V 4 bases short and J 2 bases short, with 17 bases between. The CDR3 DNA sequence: TGTGCCAGCAGTTCCCCCTTCGGGGGCGGGCAAGAGACCCAGTACTTC. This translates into CASSSPFGGGQETQYF.

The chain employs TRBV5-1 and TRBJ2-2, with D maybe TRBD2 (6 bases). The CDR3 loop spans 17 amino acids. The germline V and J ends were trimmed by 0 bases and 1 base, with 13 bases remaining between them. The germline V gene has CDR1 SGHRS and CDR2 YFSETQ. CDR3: CASSLARAGLNTGELFF. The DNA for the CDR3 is TGCGCCAGCAGCTTGGCCCGGGCGGGACTGAACACCGGGGAGCTGTTTTTT.

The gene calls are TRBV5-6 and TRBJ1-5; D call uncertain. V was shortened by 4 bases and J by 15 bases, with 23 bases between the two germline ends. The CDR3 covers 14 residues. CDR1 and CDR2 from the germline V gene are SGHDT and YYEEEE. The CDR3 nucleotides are TGTGCCAGCAGCAAAAGCCCGGGGTCAATTTTACCGCATTTT. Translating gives CASSKSPGSILPHF.

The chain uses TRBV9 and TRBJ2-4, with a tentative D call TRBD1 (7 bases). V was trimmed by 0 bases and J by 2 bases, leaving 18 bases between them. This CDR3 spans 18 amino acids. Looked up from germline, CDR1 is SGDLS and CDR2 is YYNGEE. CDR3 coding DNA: TGTGCCAGCAGCGTAGAGGGTGGCAGGGGGGAGACCAAAAACATTCAGTACTTC. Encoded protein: CASSVEGGRGETKNIQYF.

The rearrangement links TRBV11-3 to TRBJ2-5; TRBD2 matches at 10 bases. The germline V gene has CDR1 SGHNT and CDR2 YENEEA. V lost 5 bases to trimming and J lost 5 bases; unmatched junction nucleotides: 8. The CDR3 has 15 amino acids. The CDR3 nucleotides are TGTGCCAGCAGCCCCAGTCCAGCGGGGGGGGAGACCCAGTACTTC. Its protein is CASSPSPAGGETQYF.

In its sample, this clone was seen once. The CDR3 reads CATSREGPRTSGYEQYF. The CDR3 DNA reads as TGTGCCACCAGCAGAGAAGGCCCGAGGACTAGCGGCTACGAGCAGTACTTC. The V and J genes are TRBV15 and TRBJ2-7, with 10 positions matching TRBD2. The V gene end was trimmed by 0 bases and the J gene end by 3 bases; junction bases not matched to a gene: 8. The CDR3 length is 17 residues. CDR1 is LNHNV and CDR2 is YYDKDF in the germline V gene (reference sequence). Using reference TRBV15 and TRBJ2-7 for the parts outside the CDR3, the full variable domain is DAMVIQNPRYQVTQFGKPVTLSCSQTLNHNVMYWYQQKSSQAPKLLFHYYDKDFNNEADTPDNFQSRRPNTSFCFLDIRSPGLGDTAMYLCATSREGPRTSGYEQYFGPGTRLTVT.

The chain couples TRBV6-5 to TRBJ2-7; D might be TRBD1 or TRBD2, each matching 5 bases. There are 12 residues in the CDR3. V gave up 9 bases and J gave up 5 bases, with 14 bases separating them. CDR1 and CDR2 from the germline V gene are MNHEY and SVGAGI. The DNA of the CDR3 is TGTGCCAGTGGGAAACGGGACCACGAGCAGTACTTC. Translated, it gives CASGKRDHEQYF.